This T cell receptor beta chain is from a study of identical twins. This CDR3 region has 14 residues. V was shortened by 3 bases and J by 6 bases, with 12 bases between the two germline ends. Every one of the donors was a healthy Caucasian. A few counts support this clonotype. Its antigen is unknown. A universal primer site came from template switching; cDNA carried unique molecular identifiers. TCRdb recomputed calls from the 5' RACE reads with MiXCR, one row per CDR3 protein. The profile shows approximately 1.8 million distinct CDR3 sequences, around 29% of them singletons. Whole-study results and caveats: Clonotypes of the beta chain that were abundant in cord blood carried fewer insertions (memory repertoires showed none). Modeled out-of-frame TCR alpha sharing in monozygotic twins fell below observed levels.

The chain uses TRBV12-3 or TRBV12-4 and TRBJ1-5; the D gene is possibly TRBD1 (5 bases). Sequenced: cord blood. This receptor was taken from a newborn girl in good health. This chain's CDR3 is CASSFRQGGQPQHF. The CDR3 region has the DNA TGTGCCAGCAGTTTTAGGCAGGGTGGTCAGCCCCAGCATTTT.